The entry below describes one TCR beta chain. This sample stems from a study of blood T cells in healthy people across ages. Germline values: CDR1 DFQATT, CDR2 SNEGSKA (reference sequence). With 6 bases removed from V and 4 bases from J, the gap between germline ends came to 21 bases. The CDR3 is 15 residues long. PCR was performed a second time for roughly 7 to 11 cycles using a sample-barcoded 5' primer and a J-beta primer mix. TCRdb redid the calling of the 5' RACE reads with MiXCR, one entry per CDR3 protein. The sample has hundreds of thousands of distinct CDR3 sequences, approximately 60% seen once.

Input material: blood. The clonotype originates from a man aged 35-49 years in good health. This chain uses TRBV20-1 with TRBJ2-5; D may match TRBD1 or TRBD2 (7 bases each). DNA of the CDR3: TGCAGTGCGCCGTGGGAGGGGGCAGCTCGAGAGACCCAGTACTTC. This sequence encodes CSAPWEGAARETQYF.